The TCR beta chain described here comes from a study of cytotoxic CD8 clonotypes in ibrutinib-treated CLL. About the research overall: Response material was collected after a median about 12 months of treatment, range 6 to 36.

From germline, CDR1 is SEHNR and CDR2 FQNEAQ (reference sequence). There are 14 residues in the CDR3. Deletions cut 4 bases from V and 6 bases from J, with 13 bases between. Deep sequencing aimed at 1 in 200,000 to 1 in 1 million T cells' resolution. Method: immunoSEQ multiplex PCR; TCRdb's copy keeps in-frame clones and lacks some. The table lists 100,000 to 150,000 clones, around 85% of them singletons, with roughly 2% in the top ten. Cryopreserved PBMCs yielded about 2 micrograms of genomic DNA for TCR beta libraries. The source was PBMCs, collected after 24 months of ibrutinib treatment. The sequence derives from a human donor with chronic lymphocytic leukemia. The rearrangement joins TRBV7-9 to TRBJ2-1; D may be TRBD1 (5 bases). The CDR3 nucleotides are TGTGCCAGCAGCTACAGGTTAACGAGCAATGAGCAGTTCTTC. This codes for CASSYRLTSNEQFF.